The 8 T cell receptor beta chains reported below all come from one sample, sequenced in a study of blood T cell repertoires in COVID-19. Clones were sequenced by immunoSEQ multiplex PCR, and TCRdb holds only the in-frame ones, with some missing. The sample carries about 310,000 clones, 75% to 90% recorded once. Sequencing used PBMCs or T cells enriched from blood (not recorded which). The receptors derive from a woman in her twenties or thirties who had been exposed to COVID-19.

The CDR3 DNA is TGTGCCAGCAGTTCCACGGACAGGTCTGAAGCTTTCTTT. This sequence encodes CASSSTDRSEAFF. V is TRBV28 and J is TRBJ1-1; 7 bases line up with TRBD1. This CDR3 has 13 residues. Germline-derived CDR1 and CDR2 are MDHEN and SYDVKM. Trimming removed 4 bases from V and 6 bases from J; junction bases left unmatched: 5.

This clone was seen a single time. The chain recombines TRBV2 with TRBJ1-3; D gene unclear. The length of the CDR3 is 16 residues. The germline V and J ends were trimmed by 4 bases and 4 bases, with 17 bases remaining between them. The germline CDR1 and CDR2 sequences are SNHLY and FYNNEI. The chain's CDR3 is CASSVQSPGSGNTIYF. The DNA for the CDR3 is TGTGCCAGCAGTGTCCAATCACCAGGCTCGGGAAACACCATATATTTT.

The gene calls are TRBV10-2 and TRBJ1-5; 8 bases line up with TRBD1. CDR1 is WSHSY and CDR2 is SAAADI in the germline V gene. V shed 4 bases, J shed 3 bases, and the junction held 5 bases outside the gene matches. The CDR3 is 15 amino acids. CDR3 sequence reads: CASSVAGGANQPQHF. Written as DNA, the CDR3 is TGCGCCAGCAGTGTAGCAGGGGGCGCCAATCAGCCCCAGCATTTT.

The chain recombines TRBV4-2 with TRBJ2-3; TRBD2 agrees at 7 bases. V lost 0 bases to trimming and J lost 3 bases; unmatched junction nucleotides: 6. CDR3 length: 16 residues. Germline CDR1 is LGHNA and CDR2 is YNFKEQ. CDR3 bases: TGTGCCAGCAGCCAAGATTCGAAGCGGGAAACAGATACGCAGTATTTT. The encoded protein is CASSQDSKRETDTQYF.

V and J are TRBV28 and TRBJ1-3; 8 bases agree with TRBD1. The CDR3 sequence is 15 residues long. CDR1 is MDHEN, CDR2 SYDVKM, per germline. V lost 4 bases and J lost 3; bases outside the gene matches: 5. The CDR3 here is CASSSQGAGGNTIYF. The CDR3 DNA sequence: TGTGCCAGCAGTTCCCAGGGGGCAGGTGGAAACACCATATATTTT.

The chain employs TRBV10-3 and TRBJ1-5; D not resolved. Germline loops: CDR1 ENHRY, CDR2 SYGVKD. The CDR3 loop spans 12 amino acids. The V gene lost 8 bases and the J gene lost 3 bases, with 8 bases spanning the gap. The CDR3 here is CAIADYNQPQHF. The CDR3 DNA is TGTGCCATCGCGGACTACAATCAGCCCCAGCATTTT.

The chain recombines TRBV27 with TRBJ2-7; 7 positions match TRBD1. The CDR3 covers 18 residues. With V trimmed by 1 base and J by 7 bases, 19 bases remained unmatched. Germline V gene lookup returns CDR1 MNHEY and CDR2 SMNVEV (reference sequence). The CDR3 spells CASSLLPPSMTGKGEQYF. As DNA, the CDR3 is TGTGCCAGCAGTTTATTACCTCCTTCGATGACAGGGAAGGGGGAGCAGTACTTC.

The V gene is TRBV28, the J gene TRBJ2-2, with D possibly matching TRBD1 (5 bases). The CDR3 sequence is 16 residues long. V dropped 2 bases and J dropped 3 bases, with 13 bases sitting between them. The germline V gene encodes CDR1 MDHEN and CDR2 SYDVKM. CDR3 nucleotides: TGTGCCAGCAGTTTAGTTACGCAGGGATACACCGGGGAGCTGTTTTTT. It translates to CASSLVTQGYTGELFF.